The 11 T cell receptor beta chains below come from one sample, sequenced in a study of early T cells in non-severe SARS-CoV-2 infection. TCRdb used MiXCR to reprocess the 5' RACE reads, holding one entry per CDR3 protein. The data contain under 70,000 distinct CDR3 sequences, around 10% of them singletons. Sequencing was performed on whole blood. These receptor sequences come from an adult who was a healthcare worker with PCR-confirmed SARS-CoV-2 infection or an uninfected control (not recorded which).

In this sample, this clonotype turned up a few times. This sequence joins TRBV11-2 and TRBJ2-7; 10 bases map to TRBD2. The V gene's germline CDR1 is SGHAT and CDR2 FQNNGV. CDR3 length: 15 residues. With V trimmed by 3 bases and J by 6 bases, 8 bases remained unmatched. The CDR3: CASSFNGLAVFEQYF. CDR3 in DNA: TGTGCCAGCAGCTTCAACGGACTAGCGGTTTTCGAGCAGTACTTC.

This clonotype appeared once. CDR3 sequence (DNA): TGTGCCAGCAGTTTCGGGGGACCTAACAATGAGCAGTTCTTC. Residues: CASSFGGPNNEQFF. V usage is TRBV12-3 or TRBV12-4 and J usage is TRBJ2-1; tentative D call: TRBD2 (6 bases). This CDR3 is 14 amino acids long. V was cut by 3 bases and J by 5 bases, with 11 bases left in between.

The chain carries TRBV7-3 and TRBJ2-2; 9 bases match TRBD2. The CDR3 extends over 15 amino acids. The germline V gene has CDR1 SGHTA and CDR2 FQGTGA. Unmatched junction bases numbered 4, after V lost 2 bases and J lost 6 bases. CDR3 DNA sequence: TGTGCCAGCAGCTTAGGGACTAGCTGGTCCGGGGAGCTGTTTTTT. Its protein is CASSLGTSWSGELFF.

In this sample, this clonotype turned up many times. This chain uses TRBV7-9 with TRBJ2-7, with 7 bases matching TRBD2. J gave up 0 bases and V 7 bases, and 9 bases lay outside the gene matches. This CDR3 region has 15 residues. Germline CDR1 is SEHNR and CDR2 is FQNEAQ (reference sequence). The CDR3 reads CASTSGRGSSYEQYF. The DNA for the CDR3 is TGTGCCAGCACCTCGGGGCGGGGGAGCTCCTACGAGCAGTACTTC.

This clonotype has ten or more counts. The chain couples TRBV7-9 to TRBJ1-1; D remains unclear. Germline CDR1 reads SEHNR; CDR2 reads FQNEAQ (reference sequence). V lost 1 base to trimming and J lost 3 bases, with 12 bases between them. This CDR3 has 15 amino acids. The chain's CDR3 is CASSLGSGLYTEAFF. The CDR3 nucleotides read TGTGCCAGCAGCTTAGGGTCAGGTCTGTACACTGAAGCTTTCTTT.

This clonotype appeared many times. V and J are TRBV12-3 or TRBV12-4 and TRBJ2-3, with D uncertain. Trimming took off 4 bases at V and 5 bases at J, with 4 bases between the two ends. This CDR3 region has 11 residues. Here the CDR3 reads CASSWGDTQYF. The CDR3 DNA follows: TGTGCCAGCAGTTGGGGAGATACGCAGTATTTT.

In regard to this clonotype: A junction boundary mismatches the germline segment, possibly from a read error. The V gene is TRBV29-1, the J gene TRBJ2-3; D unresolved. The CDR3 loop spans 11 amino acids. Germline lookup yields CDR1 SQVTM and CDR2 ANQGSEA. The CDR3 loop reads CNVERLDTQYF. In DNA form, the CDR3 reads TGCAACGTTGAAAGGCTGGATACGCAGTATTTT.

This clonotype was counted at least ten times. This chain uses TRBV6-5 with TRBJ2-7, with D possibly being TRBD1 or TRBD2 (7 bases each). The CDR3 has 14 residues. Germline lookup yields CDR1 MNHEY and CDR2 SVGAGI. Deletions cut 6 bases from V and 2 bases from J, with 14 bases between. For the CDR3, the DNA is TGTGCCAGCAGGGCCAGGGGGGGGACCTACGAGCAGTACTTC. Amino acid sequence: CASRARGGTYEQYF.

This clonotype was recorded many times. The chain employs TRBV5-1 and TRBJ1-1, with a weak D call TRBD1 (5 bases). Germline V gene lookup returns CDR1 SGHRS and CDR2 YFSETQ. V lost 4 bases and J 5 bases, leaving 12 bases between the germline ends. CDR3 length: 13 residues. CDR3 residues: CASSPSWGTEAFF. CDR3 bases: TGCGCCAGCAGCCCATCATGGGGGACTGAAGCTTTCTTT.

The table lists this clonotype with a few counts. The V call is TRBV12-5, the J call TRBJ2-7, with 8 bases matching TRBD2. CDR3 length: 15 residues. With V trimmed by 1 base and J by 0 bases, 2 bases remained unmatched. Germline V gene lookup returns CDR1 LGHNT and CDR2 FRNRAP. The CDR3 region is CASGLGSGGSYEQYF. The CDR3 DNA follows: TGTGCTAGTGGTTTGGGAAGCGGGGGCTCCTACGAGCAGTACTTC.

The rearrangement uses TRBV6-2 or TRBV6-3 and TRBJ2-5; D tentatively fits TRBD1 or TRBD2 (6 bases each). Trimming shortened V by 6 bases and J by 1 base, and 21 bases separated the two germline ends. The length of the CDR3 is 17 residues. Germline V gene lookup returns CDR1 MNHEY and CDR2 SVGEGT. The CDR3 DNA follows: TGTGCCAGCAGCGCCGTCCCGCAAGGGGGGACCCAAGAGACCCAGTACTTC. It specifies CASSAVPQGGTQETQYF.